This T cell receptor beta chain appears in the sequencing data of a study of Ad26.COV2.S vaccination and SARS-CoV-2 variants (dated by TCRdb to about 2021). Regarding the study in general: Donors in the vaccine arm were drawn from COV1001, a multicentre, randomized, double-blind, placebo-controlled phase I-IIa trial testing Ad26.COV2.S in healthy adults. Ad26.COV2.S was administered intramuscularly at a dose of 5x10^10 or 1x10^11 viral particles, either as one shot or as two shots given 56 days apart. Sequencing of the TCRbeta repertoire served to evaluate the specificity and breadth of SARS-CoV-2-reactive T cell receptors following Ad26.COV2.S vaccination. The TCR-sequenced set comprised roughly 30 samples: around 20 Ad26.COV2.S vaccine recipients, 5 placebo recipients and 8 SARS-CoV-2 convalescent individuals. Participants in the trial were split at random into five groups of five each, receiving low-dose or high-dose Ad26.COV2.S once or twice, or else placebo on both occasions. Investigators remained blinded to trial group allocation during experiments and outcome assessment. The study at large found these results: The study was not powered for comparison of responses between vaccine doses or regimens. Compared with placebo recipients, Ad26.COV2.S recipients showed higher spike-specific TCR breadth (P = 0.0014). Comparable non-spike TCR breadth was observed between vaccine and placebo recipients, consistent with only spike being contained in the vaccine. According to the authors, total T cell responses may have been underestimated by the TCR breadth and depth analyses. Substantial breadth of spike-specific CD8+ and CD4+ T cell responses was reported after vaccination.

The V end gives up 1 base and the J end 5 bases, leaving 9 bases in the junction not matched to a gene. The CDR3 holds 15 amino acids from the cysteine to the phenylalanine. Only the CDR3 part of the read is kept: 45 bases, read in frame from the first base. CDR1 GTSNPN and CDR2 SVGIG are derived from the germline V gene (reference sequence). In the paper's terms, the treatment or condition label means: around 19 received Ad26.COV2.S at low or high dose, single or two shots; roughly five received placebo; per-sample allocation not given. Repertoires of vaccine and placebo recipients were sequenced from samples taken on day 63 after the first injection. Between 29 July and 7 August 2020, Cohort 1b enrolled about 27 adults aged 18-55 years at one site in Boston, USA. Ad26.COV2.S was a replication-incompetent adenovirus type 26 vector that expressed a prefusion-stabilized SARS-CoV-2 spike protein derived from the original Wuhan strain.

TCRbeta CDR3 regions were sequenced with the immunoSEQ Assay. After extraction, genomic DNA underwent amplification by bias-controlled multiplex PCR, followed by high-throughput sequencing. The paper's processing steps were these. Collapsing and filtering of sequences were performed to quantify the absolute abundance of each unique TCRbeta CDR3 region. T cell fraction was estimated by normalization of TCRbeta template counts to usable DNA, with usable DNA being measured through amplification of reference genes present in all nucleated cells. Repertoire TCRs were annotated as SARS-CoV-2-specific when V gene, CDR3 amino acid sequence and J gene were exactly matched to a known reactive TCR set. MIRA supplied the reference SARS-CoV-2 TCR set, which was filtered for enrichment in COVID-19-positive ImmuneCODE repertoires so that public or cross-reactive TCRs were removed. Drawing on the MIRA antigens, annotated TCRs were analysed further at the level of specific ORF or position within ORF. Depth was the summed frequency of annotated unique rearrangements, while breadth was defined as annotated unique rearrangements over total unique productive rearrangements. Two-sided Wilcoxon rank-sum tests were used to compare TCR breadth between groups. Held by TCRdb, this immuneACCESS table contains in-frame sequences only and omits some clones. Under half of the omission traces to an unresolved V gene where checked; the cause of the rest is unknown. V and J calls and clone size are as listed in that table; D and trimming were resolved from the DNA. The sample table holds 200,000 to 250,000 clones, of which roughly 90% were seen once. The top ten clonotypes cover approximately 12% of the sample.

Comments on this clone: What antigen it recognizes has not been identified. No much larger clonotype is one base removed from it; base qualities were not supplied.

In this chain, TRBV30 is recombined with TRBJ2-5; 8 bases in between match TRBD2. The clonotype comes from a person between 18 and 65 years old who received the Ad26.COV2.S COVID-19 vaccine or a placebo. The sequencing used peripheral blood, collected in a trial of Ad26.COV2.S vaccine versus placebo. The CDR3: CAWSEIAGMGETQYF. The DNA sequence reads TGTGCCTGGAGTGAAATAGCGGGGATGGGGGAGACCCAGTACTTC. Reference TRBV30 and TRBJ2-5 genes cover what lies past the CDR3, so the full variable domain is SQTIHQWPATLVQPVGSPLSLECTVEGTSNPNLYWYRQAAGRGLQLLFYSVGIGQISSEVPQNLSASRPQDRQFILSSKKLLLSDSGFYLCAWSEIAGMGETQYFGPGTRLLVL.